The 9 T cell receptor beta chains given below trace back to one sample, sequenced in a study of T cell responses to AZD1222 COVID-19 vaccine (dated by TCRdb to 2020 to 2022). The library was prepared using the immunoSEQ multiplex PCR assay. Entries here come from immuneACCESS through TCRdb and include only in-frame sequences with V and J called. Some clones fail to appear in such tables; in the studies checked, an unresolved V gene covers under half of the shortfall, and the cause of the remainder is unknown. A total of about 120,000 clones appear in this sample, about 92% of them only once. The top ten constitute over 2.5% of the sample. What the time point label conveys for this sample: baseline before first vaccination. Material: peripheral blood, obtained on day 0 of AZD1222 vaccination. These receptors originate from an adult in good health.

CDR3 bases: TGTGCCAGCAGCTCCCCAAGCCGGGACAGACTCACCGGGGAGCTGTTTTTT. Its protein product is CASSSPSRDRLTGELFF. The chain links TRBV12-1 to TRBJ2-2; the table assigns TRBD1, which was not confirmed against the DNA. TRBV12-1 is tagged as a pseudogene. The CDR3 is 17 amino acids.

This rearrangement joins TRBV5-1 to TRBJ1-6; no reliable D call. This CDR3 has 16 amino acids. V was shortened by 2 bases and J by 5 bases, with 14 bases between the two germline ends. In germline, CDR1 is SGHRS, CDR2 YFSETQ. This CDR3 reads CASSFQPGRNNSPLHF. The CDR3 coding sequence is TGCGCCAGCAGCTTCCAGCCCGGTAGGAATAATTCACCCCTCCACTTT.

This chain connects TRBV7-9 to TRBJ1-6; the match to TRBD1 covers 7 bases. This CDR3 has 13 amino acids. Trimming removed 8 bases from V and 10 bases from J; junction bases left unmatched: 8. The V gene's germline CDR1 is SEHNR and CDR2 FQNEAQ (reference sequence). The CDR3, as DNA: TGTGCCAGCGGCCGACAGGGTGGATCACCCCTCCACTTT. Amino acid sequence: CASGRQGGSPLHF.

V gene TRBV2 combines with J gene TRBJ1-1; D unresolved. With 8 bases removed from V and 0 bases from J, the gap between germline ends came to 10 bases. This CDR3 region has 13 residues. CDR1 and CDR2 (germline): SNHLY, FYNNEI. The CDR3 loop reads CASHLEMNTEAFF. The DNA of the CDR3 is TGTGCCAGCCATTTAGAAATGAACACTGAAGCTTTCTTT.

V usage is TRBV12-5 and J usage is TRBJ1-2; D uncertain. CDR3 length: 11 amino acids. With 9 bases removed from V and 8 bases from J, the gap between germline ends came to 13 bases. Germline CDR1 and CDR2: LGHNT and FRNRAP. CDR3 region: CASTEAAGYTF. CDR3 coding DNA: TGTGCTAGCACAGAAGCCGCGGGCTACACCTTC.

This chain links TRBV2 with TRBJ1-5, with 8 positions matching TRBD1. Germline lookup yields CDR1 SNHLY and CDR2 FYNNEI. The CDR3 consists of 17 residues. With 5 bases clipped from V and 4 bases from J, the junction kept 13 bases outside the gene matches. The CDR3 loop reads CASSRRGQESSNQPQHF. The CDR3 DNA reads TGTGCCAGCAGTCGAAGGGGACAGGAAAGCTCTAATCAGCCCCAGCATTTT.

This chain links TRBV6-5 with TRBJ2-7; D possibly corresponds to TRBD2 (5 bases). The germline V gene encodes CDR1 MNHEY and CDR2 SVGAGI. V lost 2 bases to trimming and J lost 5 bases, with 13 bases between them. The CDR3 contains 14 residues. In nucleotides, the CDR3 is TGTGCCAGCAGTTACCCAGAGGGTAAGGACGAGCAGTACTTC. As protein: CASSYPEGKDEQYF.

CDR3 region: CSVGQGRIEQYF. CDR3 coding DNA: TGCAGCGTTGGACAGGGGCGTATCGAGCAGTACTTC. V gene TRBV29-1 combines with J gene TRBJ2-7; 8 nucleotides agree with TRBD1. The ends lost 4 bases at V and 6 bases at J; junction bases unmatched: 5. Germline values: CDR1 SQVTM, CDR2 ANQGSEA. The CDR3 extends over 12 amino acids.

The rearrangement uses TRBV30 and TRBJ1-3; 8 bases fit TRBD1. Per the germline V gene, CDR1 is GTSNPN and CDR2 is SVGIG (reference sequence). This CDR3 has 15 amino acids. V shed 3 bases and J 1 base; nucleotides not matched to a gene: 5. Here the CDR3 DNA reads TGTGCCTGGAGCGTAACAGGGGGTTCTGGAAACACCATATATTTT. Translated: CAWSVTGGSGNTIYF. Combining the CDR3 with reference TRBV30 and TRBJ1-3 gives the whole variable domain SQTIHQWPATLVQPVGSPLSLECTVEGTSNPNLYWYRQAAGRGLQLLFYSVGIGQISSEVPQNLSASRPQDRQFILSSKKLLLSDSGFYLCAWSVTGGSGNTIYFGEGSWLTVV.